A single T cell receptor beta chain is shown here with its context. The antigen remains undetermined. Sequencing was performed with immunoSEQ multiplex PCR; in TCRdb, only in-frame clones are kept and a portion is missing. The sample lists approximately 72,000 clones; about 80% were seen once. Trimming left V 4 bases short and J 2 bases short, with 14 bases between. Germline CDR1 SGHNT, CDR2 YENEEA. The CDR3 length is 16 residues. These data belong to a study of radiotherapy plus CTLA-4 blockade in lung cancer. Study details: There were objective responses in roughly a sixth of patients, and more than 30% had disease control. Study findings and constraints: Early shifts in blood T cell clones, with interferon-beta, reportedly predicted response best. Some TCR clones had been derived from tumors. These clones expanded in peripheral blood after radiotherapy plus ipilimumab.

Sequencing was performed on peripheral blood, taken from a patient treated with radiotherapy plus ipilimumab. This sequence joins TRBV11-3 and TRBJ2-2; TRBD2 is a possible D gene (5 bases). This receptor was taken from a human donor with non-small cell lung cancer who had a complete response to radiotherapy plus ipilimumab. The CDR3 region is CASSSSSFINTGELFF. The CDR3 region has the DNA TGTGCCAGCAGCTCGTCTAGCTTCATTAACACCGGGGAGCTGTTTTTT.